The rows below give T cell receptor beta chains drawn from one sample of a study of shared clonotypes between healthy human individuals. Some clones are missing from TCRdb's copy, which holds only in-frame ones; the method was immunoSEQ multiplex PCR. Of some 1,600,000 clones detected, 95% to 99% appear once; the ten largest clones hold around 0.45%. The sequencing input was naive CD4+ T cells sorted from blood. The receptors were sampled from a man in his thirties or forties in good health. Each CDR3 is given with its conserved first and last residue. D genes are given only for firm matches. Where a row states a size, it is once, few, many or the class of an expanded clone; other rows omit it.

CASSHKVLEDTEAFF,TGCGCCAGCAGCCATAAGGTCCTCGAGGACACTGAAGCTTTCTTT,once,TRBV5-1,TRBJ1-1,-,15
CASSSEGIGRYEQYF,TGTGCCAGCAGTTCCGAGGGCATCGGACGATACGAGCAGTACTTC,-,TRBV28,TRBJ2-7,-,15
CASSLFVGAGETQYF,TGTGCCAGCAGTTTATTTGTGGGAGCAGGGGAGACCCAGTACTTC,-,TRBV27,TRBJ2-5,-,15
CASSLLKGITDTQYF,TGTGCCAGCTCACTCCTCAAGGGGATCACAGATACGCAGTATTTT,-,TRBV18,TRBJ2-3,-,15
CASRRSTGSYSNQPQHF,TGTGCCAGCCGACGGTCGACCGGATCCTATAGCAATCAGCCCCAGCATTTT,-,TRBV2,TRBJ1-5,-,17
CASSRTGVGLGTDTQYF,TGTGCCAGCAGCCGGACGGGAGTCGGCTTAGGCACAGATACGCAGTATTTT,-,TRBV7-8,TRBJ2-3,-,17
CASSERPGPSTDTQYF,TGTGCCAGCAGTGAACGTCCGGGTCCTAGCACAGATACGCAGTATTTT,-,TRBV2,TRBJ2-3,-,16
CASSVVGPTEQFF,TGTGCCAGCAGCGTAGTAGGTCCTACCGAGCAGTTCTTC,-,TRBV9,TRBJ2-1,-,13
CAWSPHAGLAKNIQYF,TGTGCCTGGAGTCCCCATGCGGGACTAGCCAAAAACATTCAGTACTTC,-,TRBV30,TRBJ2-4,-,16
CASSRKGGDEQFF,TGTGCCAGCAGCAGAAAGGGAGGCGATGAGCAGTTCTTC,-,TRBV7-9,TRBJ2-1,-,13
CASSQNRVMSYEQYF,TGTGCCAGCAGTCAAAACAGGGTAATGTCCTACGAGCAGTACTTC,-,TRBV7-8,TRBJ2-7,-,15
CAISRDFQETQYF,TGTGCCATCAGTAGGGACTTCCAAGAGACCCAGTACTTC,-,TRBV10-3,TRBJ2-5,-,13
CASSLIGQSSYEQYF,TGTGCCAGCAGCTTAATAGGACAGAGCTCCTACGAGCAGTACTTC,-,TRBV11-2,TRBJ2-7,-,15
CASSHLAGAGDIQYF,TGTGCCAGCAGCCACCTAGCGGGGGCAGGGGACATTCAGTACTTC,-,TRBV27,TRBJ2-4,TRBD2,15
CASSDLGVSAYNEQFF,TGTGCCAGCAGTGATCTCGGTGTTAGCGCCTACAATGAGCAGTTCTTC,-,TRBV2,TRBJ2-1,-,16
CASSLPPSEGEGTEAFF,TGCGCCAGCAGCCTACCCCCGAGTGAGGGGGAGGGCACTGAAGCTTTCTTT,-,TRBV5-1,TRBJ1-1,-,17
CASSSLGPKLAKNIQYF,TGTGCCAGCAGTTCCTTAGGACCGAAATTAGCCAAAAACATTCAGTACTTC,-,TRBV27,TRBJ2-4,-,17
CASSPTGTREKLFF,TGTGCCAGTAGTCCCACCGGGACACGAGAAAAACTGTTTTTT,-,TRBV19,TRBJ1-4,-,14
CASSRGGGELFF,TGTGCCAGCAGCCGAGGGGGCGGGGAGCTGTTTTTT,-,TRBV7-6,TRBJ2-2,-,12
CASSLLSSYNEQFF,TGTGCCAGCAGCTTACTATCCTCCTACAATGAGCAGTTCTTC,-,TRBV7-9,TRBJ2-1,-,14
CASSLIRNLEVIQYF,TGTGCCAGCAGCTTAATCCGCAACCTAGAAGTCATTCAGTACTTC,-,TRBV7-2,TRBJ2-4,-,15
CSAPTTDTQYF,TGCAGTGCTCCGACTACAGATACGCAGTATTTT,-,TRBV20-1,TRBJ2-3,-,11
CASSFEPNQETQYF,TGCGCCAGCAGCTTCGAGCCGAATCAAGAGACCCAGTACTTC,once,TRBV5-1,TRBJ2-5,-,14
CASSLLSAGDNNYGYTF,TGTGCCAGCAGCTTATTAAGTGCCGGAGATAATAACTATGGCTACACCTTC,-,TRBV7-2,TRBJ1-2,-,17
CASSLTGEGTEAFF,TGTGCCAGCAGCCTGACAGGGGAGGGCACTGAAGCTTTCTTT,-,TRBV6-5,TRBJ1-1,TRBD1,14
CASSSGRGMETQYF,TGCGCCAGCAGCTCCGGGAGAGGGATGGAGACCCAGTACTTC,-,TRBV5-1,TRBJ2-5,-,14
CASNQDSLGDTQYF,TGTGCCAGTAATCAGGACTCCTTGGGGGATACGCAGTATTTT,-,TRBV19,TRBJ2-3,-,14
CASSRLAGGSYEQYF,TGTGCCAGTAGTCGTCTAGCGGGAGGCTCCTACGAGCAGTACTTC,-,TRBV19,TRBJ2-7,TRBD2,15
CATSSPGRSNTEAFF,TGTGCCACCAGCAGTCCGGGACGCTCGAACACTGAAGCTTTCTTT,-,TRBV15,TRBJ1-1,-,15
CASSMRTGYNEQFF,TGTGCCAGCAGCATGCGGACAGGGTACAATGAGCAGTTCTTC,-,TRBV7-9,TRBJ2-1,TRBD1,14
CASSISRANNEKLFF,TGTGCCAGTAGTATATCCAGGGCGAATAATGAAAAACTGTTTTTT,-,TRBV19,TRBJ1-4,-,15
CASSFELLTDTQYF,TGTGCCAGCAGCTTCGAACTTCTCACAGATACGCAGTATTTT,-,TRBV9,TRBJ2-3,-,14
CASSLGKRASSYEQYF,TGTGCCAGCAGCTTAGGAAAGCGGGCTAGCTCCTACGAGCAGTACTTC,-,TRBV11-2,TRBJ2-7,-,16
CASSPLGTVSSYEQYF,TGTGCCAGCTCACCCCTCGGGACAGTAAGCTCCTACGAGCAGTACTTC,once,TRBV18,TRBJ2-7,TRBD1,16
CASSLFGASYEQYF,TGTGCCAGCAGTTTGTTTGGGGCCTCCTACGAGCAGTACTTC,-,TRBV27,TRBJ2-7,-,14
CASSERELGYTDTQYF,TGTGCCAGCAGTGAGCGGGAGCTGGGATACACAGATACGCAGTATTTT,-,TRBV2,TRBJ2-3,TRBD2,16
CASSPRRTRDGYTF,TGTGCCAGCAGCCCCCGTCGGACAAGGGATGGCTACACCTTC,-,TRBV7-2,TRBJ1-2,-,14
CASSLDGNSNQPQHF,TGCGCCAGCAGCTTGGACGGAAATAGCAATCAGCCCCAGCATTTT,-,TRBV5-1,TRBJ1-5,-,15
CASSLRGGPFGNQPQHF,TGTGCCAGCAGTTTAAGGGGGGGGCCCTTTGGCAATCAGCCCCAGCATTTT,-,TRBV7-2,TRBJ1-5,-,17
CASSSRGAYEQYF,TGTGCCAGCAGCTCCAGGGGAGCCTACGAGCAGTACTTC,-,TRBV5-5,TRBJ2-7,-,13
CASSVEGGTEAFF,TGTGCCAGCAGCGTAGAGGGAGGGACTGAAGCTTTCTTT,-,TRBV9,TRBJ1-1,-,13
CASSPWRDLRNEQFF,TGTGCCAGCTCACCATGGAGGGATCTCCGCAATGAGCAGTTCTTC,-,TRBV18,TRBJ2-1,-,15
CASSIGSPLASSYNEQFF,TGTGCCAGTAGTATAGGTTCCCCATTAGCGAGCTCCTACAATGAGCAGTTCTTC,-,TRBV19,TRBJ2-1,-,18